This T cell receptor (beta chain) originates from a study of blood T cell repertoires in COVID-19. Self-reported history from a screening survey and questionnaire set each donor's cohort. V gave up 5 bases and J gave up 12 bases, with 19 bases separating them. Germline V gives CDR1 SGHVS, CDR2 FQNEAQ. The CDR3 runs to 13 residues. Per the study methods: Amplification of reference gene primers was used by the study to estimate nucleated cell counts. The assay was immunoSEQ multiplex PCR, and TCRdb's table has in-frame clones only and misses some. That table is the source of V, J and clone size, and D and trimming were worked out from the DNA. The sample has some 200,000 clones, around 82% seen once; the top ten hold around 5.5%.

The sample comprised PBMCs or T cells enriched from blood (not recorded which). The sequence came from a woman aged 60 to 75 with acute COVID-19. The rearrangement links TRBV7-8 to TRBJ1-2; D is unclear. The CDR3 DNA sequence: TGTGCCAGCAGCGAACGCTTGGGCCCTAGCCACACCTTC. Translating it yields CASSERLGPSHTF. Full variable domain (outside the CDR3, taken from reference TRBV7-8 and TRBJ1-2): GAGVSQSPRYKVAKRGQDVALRCDPISGHVSLFWYQQALGQGPEFLTYFQNEAQLDKSGLPSDRFFAERPEGSVSTLKIQRTQQEDSAVYLCASSERLGPSHTFGSGTRLTVV.